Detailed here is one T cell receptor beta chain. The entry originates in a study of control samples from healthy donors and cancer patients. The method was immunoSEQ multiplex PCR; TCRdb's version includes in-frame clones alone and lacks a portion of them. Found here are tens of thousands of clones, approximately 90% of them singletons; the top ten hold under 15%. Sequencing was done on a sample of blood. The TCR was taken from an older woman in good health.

The CDR3, as DNA: TGCAGCGTGGCCCTTACTAGCGGGGGGGGTTCTGGAACAGATACGCAGTATTTT. Translating it yields CSVALTSGGGSGTDTQYF. The J gene is TRBJ2-3, the V gene TRBV29-1; 13 positions match TRBD2. There are 18 residues in the CDR3. Per the germline V gene, CDR1 is SQVTM and CDR2 is ANQGSEA. J lost 3 bases, V lost 6 bases, and 15 bases had no gene match.